This entry lists 18 T cell receptor beta chains sequenced from one sample in a study of blood T cell repertoires in COVID-19. The assay was immunoSEQ multiplex PCR, and TCRdb's table has in-frame clones only and misses some. The sample holds roughly 150,000 clones, 84% seen once. Source material: PBMCs or T cells enriched from blood (not recorded which). The receptors were sampled from a woman aged 45-59 years who had recovered from COVID-19.

This clone was seen a handful of times. The chain is built from TRBV18 and TRBJ2-3; D not resolved. CDR3 length: 13 amino acids. Trimming took off 4 bases at V and 2 bases at J, with 7 bases between the two ends. Germline CDR1 reads KGHSH; CDR2 reads LQKENI. The DNA for the CDR3 is TGTGCCAGCTCACTTACAGACACAGATACGCAGTATTTT. Translating it yields CASSLTDTDTQYF.

The chain has TRBV19 and TRBJ2-5, with unresolved D. Germline V gene data show CDR1 as LNHDA and CDR2 as SQIVND (reference sequence). V lost 5 bases to trimming and J lost 1 base, with 8 bases between them. The CDR3 contains 13 residues. The CDR3 is CASSFVFQETQYF. DNA of the CDR3: TGTGCCAGTAGTTTCGTCTTCCAAGAGACCCAGTACTTC.

The chain joins TRBV7-2 to TRBJ1-3; 9 bases agree with TRBD1. The trim removed 4 bases at V and 5 bases at J, leaving 6 bases unmatched. Germline V gene lookup returns CDR1 SGHTA and CDR2 FQGNSA. The CDR3 is 15 amino acids. The CDR3 is CASSSRTGDRNTIYF. The CDR3 region has the DNA TGTGCCAGCAGCTCCCGGACAGGGGACCGAAACACCATATATTTT.

The chain combines TRBV27 with TRBJ1-6, with 8 bases fitting TRBD1. Germline V gene sequence: CDR1 MNHEY, CDR2 SMNVEV (reference sequence). The J segment lost 7 bases and the V segment lost 1 base, leaving 3 bases of the junction unmatched. This CDR3 region has 15 residues. Here the CDR3 reads CASSLLQGANSPLHF. CDR3 DNA: TGTGCCAGCAGTTTATTGCAGGGGGCGAATTCACCCCTCCACTTT.

The CDR3 bases are TGTGCCAGCAGCACGTACAGGGAGAACACTGAAGCTTTCTTT. It translates to CASSTYRENTEAFF. The chain links TRBV5-5 to TRBJ1-1, with D tentatively TRBD1 (6 bases). In germline, CDR1 is SGHKS, CDR2 YYEKEE (reference sequence). The V end lost 4 bases, the J end lost 1 base, and 11 bases lay between the germline ends. The CDR3 runs 14 residues.

The chain combines TRBV5-6 with TRBJ1-1; TRBD1 might be the D (6 bases). CDR1 SGHDT and CDR2 YYEEEE come from the germline V gene. V was clipped by 4 bases and J by 4 bases, with 17 bases between them. The CDR3 runs 15 residues. CDR3 sequence (DNA): TGTGCCAGCAGCCTACAACCCACAGGGATCACTGAAGCTTTCTTT. It specifies CASSLQPTGITEAFF. The full variable domain, its missing parts supplied by reference TRBV5-6 and TRBJ1-1, is DAGVTQSPTHLIKTRGQQVTLRCSPKSGHDTVSWYQQALGQGPQFIFQYYEEEERQRGNFPDRFSGHQFPNYSSELNVNALLLGDSALYLCASSLQPTGITEAFFGQGTRLTVV.

V and J are TRBV5-1 and TRBJ2-1; maybe TRBD2 (6 bases). V lost 1 base, J lost 4 bases, and 15 bases lay in between. This CDR3 spans 16 amino acids. Looked up from germline, CDR1 is SGHRS and CDR2 is YFSETQ. CDR3 DNA sequence: TGCGCCAGCAGCTTGTCGGGACTCGGGAATTACAATGAGCAGTTCTTC. Encoded protein: CASSLSGLGNYNEQFF.

The rearrangement joins TRBV4-3 to TRBJ1-2, with 10 bases matching TRBD1. The CDR3 spans 14 residues. Germline loops: CDR1 LGHNA, CDR2 YSLEER. With 3 bases clipped from V and 2 bases from J, the junction kept 0 bases outside the gene matches. CDR3 bases: TGCGCCAGCAGCCAGGACAGGGGGAACTATGGCTACACCTTC. Amino acid sequence: CASSQDRGNYGYTF.

The chain couples TRBV5-1 to TRBJ2-1, with TRBD1 as a possible D gene (8 bases). CDR3 length equals 18 residues. Per germline, CDR1 SGHRS and CDR2 YFSETQ. V was pared by 2 bases and J by 6 bases, with 24 bases between. The CDR3 protein is CASSLDADFTGGGNEQFF. In nucleotides, the CDR3 is TGCGCCAGCAGCTTAGATGCGGACTTTACAGGGGGGGGCAATGAGCAGTTCTTC. The variable domain in full, completed from reference TRBV5-1 and TRBJ2-1, reads KAGVTQTPRYLIKTRGQQVTLSCSPISGHRSVSWYQQTPGQGLQFLFEYFSETQRNKGNFPGRFSGRQFSNSRSEMNVSTLELGDSALYLCASSLDADFTGGGNEQFFGPGTRLTVL.

The chain couples TRBV3-1 (or the pseudogene TRBV3-2) to TRBJ2-1, with D possibly matching TRBD2 (5 bases). Germline CDR1 is LGHDT and CDR2 is YNNKEL (reference sequence). V lost 7 bases and J 1 base, leaving 11 bases between the germline ends. This CDR3 is built from 14 residues. The chain's CDR3 is CASNLADSYNEQFF. The DNA for the CDR3 is TGTGCCAGCAACCTAGCAGATTCCTACAATGAGCAGTTCTTC.

This sequence joins TRBV5-6 and TRBJ2-3, with 8 nucleotides matching TRBD1. Germline V lookup: CDR1 SGHDT, CDR2 YYEEEE. The CDR3 spans 14 residues. Trimming took 3 bases from V and 9 from J; bases not matched to a gene: 9. This CDR3 reads CASSSGQVRVTQYF. As DNA, the CDR3 is TGTGCCAGCAGCTCGGGACAGGTTAGGGTGACGCAGTATTTT.

This clone was recorded once. The chain links TRBV10-3 to TRBJ1-2; the match to TRBD1 covers 8 bases. The junction had 8 bases not matched to a gene; V was cut back by 3 bases and J by 2 bases. Germline CDR1 reads ENHRY; CDR2 reads SYGVKD. The CDR3 is 16 amino acids. The CDR3 region has the DNA TGTGCCATCAGTGACCGTTTGACAGGGGAAAACTATGGCTACACCTTC. This codes for CAISDRLTGENYGYTF.

The genes are TRBV19 and TRBJ1-2; D ambiguous. The V and J ends lost 3 bases and 4 bases respectively, with 9 bases between them. Per the germline V gene, CDR1 is LNHDA and CDR2 is SQIVND (reference sequence). There are 13 residues in the CDR3. In nucleotides, the CDR3 is TGTGCCAGTAGTATCGGGGATACCTATGGCTACACCTTC. It translates to CASSIGDTYGYTF.

J is TRBJ1-2 and V is TRBV6-5; TRBD1 aligns across 7 bases. This CDR3 contains 14 residues. Germline assignment: CDR1 MNHEY and CDR2 SVGAGI. V lost 3 bases, J lost 2 bases, and 3 bases stayed unmatched. As DNA, the CDR3 is TGTGCCAGCAGTTATGACAGGGTAAACTATGGCTACACCTTC. Amino acids: CASSYDRVNYGYTF.

The chain couples TRBV11-3 to TRBJ1-1; D unresolved. This CDR3 has 16 amino acids. The germline V and J ends were trimmed by 0 bases and 1 base, with 12 bases remaining between them. Germline CDR1 and CDR2: SGHNT and YENEEA. CDR3 loop: CASSLEAGGPNTEAFF. CDR3 in DNA: TGTGCCAGCAGCTTAGAGGCGGGCGGCCCGAACACTGAAGCTTTCTTT.

The J gene is TRBJ2-7, the V gene TRBV9; the match to TRBD1 covers 7 bases. Looked up from germline, CDR1 is SGDLS and CDR2 is YYNGEE. The V and J ends lost 3 bases and 2 bases, in that order; junction bases with no gene match: 8. This CDR3 has 15 residues. CDR3 protein: CASSAFDRAAYEQYF. DNA of the CDR3: TGTGCCAGCAGCGCCTTCGACAGGGCGGCCTACGAGCAGTACTTC.

The rearrangement uses TRBV9 and TRBJ2-7; D possibly corresponds to TRBD2 (6 bases). With 0 bases removed from V and 3 bases from J, the gap between germline ends came to 16 bases. This CDR3 has 16 amino acids. Germline CDR1 is SGDLS and CDR2 is YYNGEE. DNA of the CDR3: TGTGCCAGCAGCGTAGACCTGGGACTTGGCTTCTACGAGCAGTACTTC. It yields the protein CASSVDLGLGFYEQYF.

This sequence joins TRBV19 and TRBJ1-5; 7 bases line up with TRBD1. The CDR3 runs 13 residues. Germline trimming cut 9 bases from V and 7 bases from J; bases unmatched to any gene: 9. CDR1 LNHDA and CDR2 SQIVND come from the germline V gene (reference sequence). CDR3 residues: CASRDRTGQPQHF. In DNA form, the CDR3 reads TGTGCCAGCAGAGACAGGACAGGACAGCCCCAGCATTTT.